The TCR beta chain under discussion was sequenced for a study of T cells in localized non-small cell lung cancer. Study observations and caveats: Exceeding tumor, uninvolved adjacent lung had the highest T cell clonality. Heterogeneity remains possible because sequencing was limited to only one tumor region. Across samples, adjacent lung featured a median roughly 60 of the top 100 tumor clones.

This table comes from immunoSEQ multiplex PCR, and its TCRdb copy is limited to in-frame clones, with some not included. The sample has about 22,000 clones; roughly nine tenths are singletons. In this sample, this clone turned up once. Antigen specificity is unknown. The length of the CDR3 is 16 residues. Trimming removed 4 bases from V and 4 bases from J; junction bases left unmatched: 10. The germline gives CDR1 SGDLS, CDR2 YYNGEE. The clonotype comes from a man between 40 and 70 years old with stage II squamous cell lung carcinoma. The sample in question was PBMCs, obtained before any cancer treatment. The gene calls are TRBV9 and TRBJ2-1; 8 bases are a match to TRBD2. The CDR3 loop reads CASSSFLAGMYNEQFF. In DNA, the CDR3 is TGTGCCAGCAGCAGCTTTTTAGCGGGAATGTACAATGAGCAGTTCTTC.